One and the same sample provided the 6 T cell receptor beta chains below, sequenced in a study of quantifying T cell responses using KT2 cells. Study-wide background: RNA was reverse transcribed with TCR alpha and beta constant-region primers.

The cDNA 3' end received a ligated oligonucleotide with a UMI. The first PCR ran roughly 4 cycles with an equimolar RC1.1 and RC1.2 beta primer mix. TCRdb itself ran the UMI-ligation and nested PCR reads through MiXCR, one entry per CDR3 protein. Of tens of thousands of distinct CDR3 sequences listed, roughly 12% are singletons. Source material: PBMCs spiked with cells of the T cell clone KT2. These receptors were obtained from a human donor.

V usage is TRBV12-3 or TRBV12-4 and J usage is TRBJ1-2; D call uncertain. The CDR3 extends over 13 amino acids. V lost 7 bases to trimming and J lost 1 base, with 10 bases between them. For the CDR3, the DNA is TGTGCCAGCACCCTAGAAATTAACTATGGCTACACCTTC. This encodes CASTLEINYGYTF.

The chain uses TRBV11-2 and TRBJ2-3; the match to TRBD1 covers 7 bases. V dropped 4 bases and J dropped 0; count of bases not matched to a gene: 7. The CDR3 length is 16 residues. Germline lookup yields CDR1 SGHAT and CDR2 FQNNGV. The CDR3 region is CASSSRQGPSTDTQYF. CDR3 DNA sequence: TGTGCCAGCAGCTCGAGACAGGGCCCTAGCACAGATACGCAGTATTTT. Filled out from reference TRBV11-2 and TRBJ2-3, the complete variable domain reads EAGVAQSPRYKIIEKRQSVAFWCNPISGHATLYWYQQILGQGPKLLIQFQNNGVVDDSQLPKDRFSAERLKGVDSTLKIQPAKLEDSAVYLCASSSRQGPSTDTQYFGPGTRLTVL.

The rearrangement uses TRBV29-1 and TRBJ2-1, with TRBD1 matching over 8 bases. J was trimmed by 8 bases and V by 8 bases; bases with no gene match: 8. Germline values: CDR1 SQVTM, CDR2 ANQGSEA. The CDR3 is 12 amino acids. The CDR3 sequence is CSSRDRRDEQFF. The CDR3, as DNA: TGCAGCTCTCGGGACAGGAGGGATGAGCAGTTCTTC.

The genes are TRBV4-3 and TRBJ1-2; the D gene is possibly TRBD1 (5 bases). Trimming pared 0 bases from V and 4 bases from J, leaving 12 bases between. This CDR3 has 15 residues. Germline V gene data show CDR1 as LGHNA and CDR2 as YSLEER. CDR3 DNA sequence: TGCGCCAGCAGCCAAGAACCCACAGGCCGCTATGGCTACACCTTC. Protein: CASSQEPTGRYGYTF.

This clonotype was counted only a few times. The rearrangement joins TRBV7-2 to TRBJ2-5, with no clear D. Trimming removed 1 base at V and 2 bases at J, with 5 bases between. This CDR3 is 13 amino acids long. Germline V gives CDR1 SGHTA, CDR2 FQGNSA. CDR3 sequence (DNA): TGTGCCAGCAGCTTAGAACTGCAAGAGACCCAGTACTTC. Translated, it gives CASSLELQETQYF.

This chain links TRBV30 with TRBJ2-7; TRBD2 is a possible D gene (6 bases). Germline values: CDR1 GTSNPN, CDR2 SVGIG (reference sequence). The CDR3 totals 16 residues. Trimming removed 1 base from V and 7 bases from J, with 23 bases in between. The CDR3 region has the DNA TGTGCCTGGAGTGCCTCCATAACAGTTGCCGGGGGTGAGCAGTACTTC. This sequence encodes CAWSASITVAGGEQYF. Complete variable domain (other parts from reference TRBV30 and TRBJ2-7): SQTIHQWPATLVQPVGSPLSLECTVEGTSNPNLYWYRQAAGRGLQLLFYSVGIGQISSEVPQNLSASRPQDRQFILSSKKLLLSDSGFYLCAWSASITVAGGEQYFGPGTRLTVT.